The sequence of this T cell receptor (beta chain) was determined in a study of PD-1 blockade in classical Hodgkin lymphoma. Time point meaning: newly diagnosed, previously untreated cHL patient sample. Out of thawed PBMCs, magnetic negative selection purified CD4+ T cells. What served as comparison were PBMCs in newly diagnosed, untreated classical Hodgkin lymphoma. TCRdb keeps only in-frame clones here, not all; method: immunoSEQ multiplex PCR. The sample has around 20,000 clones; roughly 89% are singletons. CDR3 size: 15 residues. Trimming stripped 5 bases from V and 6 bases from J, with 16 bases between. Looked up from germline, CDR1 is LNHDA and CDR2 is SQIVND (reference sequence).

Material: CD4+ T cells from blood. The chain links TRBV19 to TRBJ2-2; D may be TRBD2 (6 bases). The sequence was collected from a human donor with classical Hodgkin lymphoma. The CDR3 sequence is CASSRGGVGAGELFF. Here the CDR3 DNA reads TGTGCCAGTAGTCGAGGCGGGGTTGGTGCCGGGGAGCTGTTTTTT.